A single TCR beta chain is shown here with its context. The data stem from a study of cytomegalovirus exposure and HLA in healthy donors. Vbeta (60) and Jbeta (13) primers were used in the PCR. The table came from immunoSEQ multiplex PCR; TCRdb's copy has only in-frame clones and leaves some out. The table includes 150,000 to 200,000 clones, 60% to 80% detected once. Germline V gene lookup returns CDR1 MNHNY and CDR2 SVGAGI (reference sequence). V was shortened by 4 bases and J by 6 bases, with 16 bases between the two germline ends. The CDR3 sequence is 15 residues long. The sequenced sample consisted of PBMCs. The sequence was collected from a woman aged 45-65 years in good health and CMV-seropositive. This sequence joins TRBV6-6 and TRBJ1-5; tentative D call: TRBD1 (6 bases). CDR3 in amino acids: CASSSSDSFIQPQHF. The CDR3, as DNA: TGTGCCAGCAGTTCCTCGGACAGTTTTATTCAGCCCCAGCATTTT.